This TCR beta chain was recorded in a study of shared clonotypes between healthy human individuals (dated by TCRdb to the early 2020s). With respect to the entire study: Three men and two women, aged 18 to 49 years, made up the cohort. For each donor, three plates each were used for CD4 naive and CD4 memory, two plates were used for CD8 naive, and one plate was used for CD8 memory. Blood TCR repertoires of five healthy adults were deeply sequenced to estimate repertoire size and the extent of clonotype sharing between individuals. To increase sequencing depth and limit assay-specific biases, TCR repertoire library preparation and sequencing were carried out by different laboratories using diverse techniques. Between about 0.8 and 9.5 billion PBMCs per donor were obtained by leukapheresis.

Worth noting for this clone: Its antigen is currently not known. It has no much larger one-base neighbor in the sample; base qualities were not kept. Additional DNA sequences in this sample encode the identical CDR3.

TCR CDR3 regions were amplified from genomic DNA by multiplex PCR using the deep immunoSEQ assay. For each cell subset, the extracted genomic DNA was distributed evenly across all wells of several immunoSEQ 96-well plates, and each plate served as one replicate. For sorted subsets, each replicate PCR was loaded with around 220 ng genomic DNA, equivalent to about 30,000 T cell genomes. Purified libraries were measured with a Qubit 3.0 fluorometer, size-checked on a Bioanalyzer 2100, and measured again with the KAPA Library Quantification kit. A separate single-read 150-cycle Illumina NextSeq 550 flow cell was used to sequence each immunoSEQ 96-well plate. The study's own analysis went as follows. Because the immunoSEQ output included only junctional sequences and no quality scores, the filtering could not be the same as the filtering used for full-length reads. Sequences were annotated with PyIR, a Python wrapper for IgBLAST v1.9, and V/J genes and CDR3 were assigned using IMGT germline references. Reads with weak V/J assignments (E-value above 1e-6), missing CDR3, stop codons, out-of-frame junctions, or ambiguous translated residues were removed. V3J clonotypes were defined by identical inferred V gene, J gene, and CDR3 amino acid sequence. To compute the percentage overlap between repertoires, the number of shared unique clonotypes was divided by the size of the smaller repertoire. Richness of each repertoire was evaluated using RTK rarefaction, the Chao1 estimator, and Recon v2.1 estimates of unobserved clonotypes. For all TCRbeta clonotypes obtained by the gDNA method from four donors, generation probabilities were computed with OLGA. Sourced from immuneACCESS, this table was stored by TCRdb with only in-frame sequences that have V and J called. A share of the clones is absent; for the studies checked, an unresolved V gene accounts for under half, and the remainder has no known explanation. V and J calls and clone size are those listed in that table; D and trimming were worked out from the DNA. For this sample there are 1.6 million or so clones; 96% appear just once. Approximately 1.2% of the sample is in the top ten clones.

Donors were healthy HIV-negative adults with no recently reported acute infections or vaccinations. Only Caucasian adults living in Nashville, Tennessee, USA were represented among the donors. CD4+ T cells were enriched by magnetic negative selection; naive cells were then positively selected on CD45RA, and the negative fraction formed the memory subset. Blood was collected by leukapheresis, and PBMCs were isolated by Ficoll-Histopaque density gradient centrifugation and then cryopreserved in liquid nitrogen vapor phase. Purity and quantity of every magnetically sorted T cell population were checked by analytical flow cytometry. Genomic DNA was isolated from each sorted fraction and quantified by UV absorbance on a Nanodrop 2000c. CDR1 is given as SGHRS and CDR2 as YFSETQ, both from the germline V gene. V is cut by 0 bases and J by 1 base, and the space between the germline ends is 7 bases. The CDR3 goes from the cysteine to the phenylalanine over 14 residues. Only the CDR3 region is kept as DNA, spanning 42 bases read in frame from base 1.

Paper-wide results and their limitations: Sampling was restricted to blood, and TCR repertoires in tissue are likely to differ from TCR repertoires in blood. Incomplete sequencing was indicated by rarefaction of sorted-subset datasets, despite the large sequencing depth. Pairwise subsampling led to the expectation that sequencing depth would affect the degree of clonotype sharing among donors. The small number of donors limited the genetic and exposure-history diversity represented. When a handful of donors were compared, the shared fraction of clonotypes was about 5.5% for naive CD4, approximately 3.3% for naive CD8, more than 2% for memory CD4, and around 0.4% for memory CD8. Higher generation probabilities were observed for clonotypes shared by all four sorted-subset donors than for non-shared clonotypes. Estimated clonotype richness was generally larger for naive than for memory subsets.

The V gene is TRBV5-1 and the J gene is TRBJ1-1; no D gene call is confident. The source material was naive CD4+ T cells sorted from blood. This specimen's cell subset or site label, per the study, means: CD45RA+ positively selected. The sequence derives from a young man in good health. The CDR3 protein is CASSLVAGNTEAFF. The DNA reads as follows: TGCGCCAGCAGCTTGGTAGCGGGGAACACTGAAGCTTTCTTT.